This entry lists 3 T cell receptor beta chains sequenced from one sample in a study of CD8 T cells in Susac syndrome. It was with random hexamers that about 0.45 to 1 ug RNA was reverse transcribed. TCRdb used MiXCR to reprocess the immunoSEQ multiplex PCR reads, holding one entry per CDR3 protein. The sample has 25,000 to 35,000 distinct CDR3 sequences; 90% to 95% are singletons. The sample taken for sequencing was CD8+ T cells from PBMCs. Receptor source: a human donor in good health.

This sequence joins TRBV7-6 and TRBJ2-1; D call uncertain. Trimming shortened V by 5 bases and J by 7 bases, and 6 bases separated the two germline ends. Germline V CDR1 and CDR2: SGHVS, FNYEAQ. CDR3 length: 11 amino acids. As DNA, the CDR3 is TGTGCCAGCAGCACAGAGAATGAGCAGTTCTTC. This sequence encodes CASSTENEQFF.

This sequence joins TRBV12-3 or TRBV12-4 and TRBJ2-1; TRBD2 agrees at 9 bases. J was trimmed by 4 bases and V by 3 bases; bases with no gene match: 4. The length of the CDR3 is 15 residues. The CDR3 is CASSFAGGVYNEQFF. The CDR3 DNA is TGTGCCAGCAGTTTTGCGGGGGGGGTGTACAATGAGCAGTTCTTC.

The sample holds one count of this clonotype. V and J are TRBV20-1 and TRBJ1-5, with TRBD1 as a possible D gene (5 bases). Germline values: CDR1 DFQATT, CDR2 SNEGSKA (reference sequence). CDR3 length: 12 residues. V dropped 4 bases and J dropped 6 bases, with 10 bases sitting between them. The CDR3 DNA reads as TGCAGTGCTAAGGTCGGGGGTCAGCCCCAGCATTTT. It translates to CSAKVGGQPQHF.